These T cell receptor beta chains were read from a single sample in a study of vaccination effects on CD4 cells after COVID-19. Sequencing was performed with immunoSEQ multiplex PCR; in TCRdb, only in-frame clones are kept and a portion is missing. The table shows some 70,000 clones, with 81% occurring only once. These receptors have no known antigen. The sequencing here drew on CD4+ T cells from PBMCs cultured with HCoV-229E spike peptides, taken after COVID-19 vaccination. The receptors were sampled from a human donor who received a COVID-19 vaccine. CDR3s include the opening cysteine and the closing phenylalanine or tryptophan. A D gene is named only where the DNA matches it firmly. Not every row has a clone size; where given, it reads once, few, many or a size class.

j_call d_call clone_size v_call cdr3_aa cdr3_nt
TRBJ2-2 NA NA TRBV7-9 CASSLRLARGTGELFF TGTGCCAGCAGCTTAAGGCTAGCAAGGGGCACCGGGGAGCTGTTTTTT
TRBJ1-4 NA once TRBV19 CASSPGTIATNEKLFF TGTGCCAGTAGTCCCGGGACAATTGCAACTAATGAAAAACTGTTTTTT
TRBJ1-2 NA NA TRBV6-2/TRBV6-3 CASSYSRTALGYGYTF TGTGCCAGCAGTTACTCGAGGACAGCCCTTGGGTATGGCTACACCTTC
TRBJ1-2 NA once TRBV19 CASSTVDSNYGYTF TGTGCCAGTAGTACTGTGGACAGTAACTATGGCTACACCTTC
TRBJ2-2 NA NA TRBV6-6 CASSRGTGELFF TGTGCCAGCAGTCGGGGGACCGGGGAGCTGTTTTTT
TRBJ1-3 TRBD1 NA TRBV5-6 CASSLGTGGSGNTIYF TGTGCCAGCAGCTTGGGTACAGGGGGATCTGGAAACACCATATATTTT
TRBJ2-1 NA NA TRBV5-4 CASSLYGGPYNEQFF TGTGCCAGCAGCTTGTACGGGGGGCCCTACAATGAGCAGTTCTTC
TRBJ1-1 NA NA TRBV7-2 CASSSQANTEAFF TGTGCCAGCAGCTCGCAGGCGAACACTGAAGCTTTCTTT
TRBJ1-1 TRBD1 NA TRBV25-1 CASGEQGRAFTEAFF TGTGCCAGCGGTGAACAGGGGAGGGCTTTCACTGAAGCTTTCTTT
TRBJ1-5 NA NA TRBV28 CASSSLGGGSQPQHF TGTGCCAGCAGTTCATTAGGCGGGGGCAGTCAGCCCCAGCATTTT
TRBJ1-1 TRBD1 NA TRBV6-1 CASSESRKGATEAFF TGTGCCAGCAGTGAAAGCAGGAAGGGGGCTACTGAAGCTTTCTTT
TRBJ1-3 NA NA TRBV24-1 CATSDSTGTPENTIYF TGTGCCACCAGTGATTCAACCGGGACACCGGAAAACACCATATATTTT
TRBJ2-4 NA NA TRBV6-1 CASSEWSRAPAKNIQYF TGTGCCAGCAGTGAATGGAGTAGGGCGCCAGCCAAAAACATTCAGTACTTC
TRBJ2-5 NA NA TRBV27 CASSLLVGETQYF TGTGCCAGCAGTTTATTAGTGGGGGAGACCCAGTACTTC
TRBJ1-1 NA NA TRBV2 CASRRETEAFF TGTGCCAGCAGGAGGGAGACTGAAGCTTTCTTT
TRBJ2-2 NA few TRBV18 CASSPRSGWNTGELFF TGTGCCAGCTCACCGCGATCGGGGTGGAACACCGGGGAGCTGTTTTTT
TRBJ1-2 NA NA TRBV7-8 CASSSVAGLTLF TGTGCCAGCAGCTCAGTAGCAGGACTGACTCTCTTC
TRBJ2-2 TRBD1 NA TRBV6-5 CASRGDRGSTGELFF TGTGCCAGCAGAGGGGACAGGGGGTCCACCGGGGAGCTGTTTTTT
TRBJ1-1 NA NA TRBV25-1 CASSEYGTNTEAFF TGTGCCAGCAGTGAATACGGAACGAACACTGAAGCTTTCTTT
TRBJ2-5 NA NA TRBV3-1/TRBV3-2 CASSQRGPRSETQYF TGTGCCAGCAGCCAGAGGGGTCCTAGATCGGAGACCCAGTACTTC
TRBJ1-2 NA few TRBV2 CASGRLGMGYTF TGTGCCAGCGGAAGGTTAGGGATGGGCTACACCTTC
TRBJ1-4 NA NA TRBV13 CASSPRDGRRLFF TGTGCCAGCAGCCCTAGGGACGGGAGGAGGCTGTTTTTT
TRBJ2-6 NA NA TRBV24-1 CATSDPMGGGGANVLTF TGTGCCACCAGTGATCCCATGGGGGGCGGTGGGGCCAACGTCCTGACTTTC
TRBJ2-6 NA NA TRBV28 CASTLGTLLTGANVLTF TGTGCCAGCACCTTGGGTACTTTGCTAACTGGGGCCAACGTCCTGACTTTC
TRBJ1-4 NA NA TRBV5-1 CASSLGESAEGEKLFF TGCGCCAGCAGCTTGGGGGAATCTGCCGAAGGTGAAAAACTGTTTTTT
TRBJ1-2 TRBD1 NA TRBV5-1 CASSLGTGGYGYTF TGCGCCAGCAGCCTGGGGACAGGAGGGTATGGCTACACCTTC
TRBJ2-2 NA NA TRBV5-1 CASSLTGANTGELFF TGCGCCAGCAGCTTGACTGGAGCGAACACCGGGGAGCTGTTTTTT
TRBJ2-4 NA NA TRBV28 CASSILPKNIQYF TGTGCCAGCAGTATCCTACCCAAAAACATTCAGTACTTC
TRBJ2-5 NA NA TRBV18 CASSPSLRSAETQYF TGTGCCAGCTCACCTTCGTTACGTAGTGCAGAGACCCAGTACTTC
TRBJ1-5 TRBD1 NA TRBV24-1 CATSVGQGSSQPQHF TGTGCCACCAGTGTTGGACAGGGAAGTAGTCAGCCCCAGCATTTT
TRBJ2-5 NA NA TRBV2 CASSSSRETQYF TGTGCCAGCAGTTCTTCCCGAGAGACCCAGTACTTC
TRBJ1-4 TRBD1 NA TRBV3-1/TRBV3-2 CASSQNRGITNEKLFF TGTGCCAGCAGCCAAAACAGGGGGATCACTAATGAAAAACTGTTTTTT
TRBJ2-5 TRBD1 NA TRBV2 CASSEYRGQETQYF TGTGCCAGCAGTGAATACAGGGGGCAAGAGACCCAGTACTTC
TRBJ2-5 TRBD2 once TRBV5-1 CASSLTAGGPETQYF TGCGCCAGCAGCTTGACTGCGGGGGGGCCAGAGACCCAGTACTTC
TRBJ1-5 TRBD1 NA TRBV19 CASSINRGAAQPQHF TGTGCCAGTAGTATTAACAGGGGCGCGGCTCAGCCCCAGCATTTT
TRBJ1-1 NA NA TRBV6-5 CASSYEGREAFF TGTGCCAGCAGTTATGAGGGCAGGGAGGCTTTCTTT
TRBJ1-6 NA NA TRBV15 CATSRDRASPLHF TGTGCCACCAGCAGAGATCGCGCCTCACCCCTCCACTTT
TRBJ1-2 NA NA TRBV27 CASSSFRQGGHGYTF TGTGCCAGCAGTTCTTTTCGGCAGGGAGGGCATGGCTACACCTTC
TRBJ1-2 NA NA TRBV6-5 CASSIDRLTYGYTF TGTGCCAGCAGTATCGACAGGCTCACCTATGGCTACACCTTC
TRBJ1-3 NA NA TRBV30 CAWSVSRTVPPSGNTIYF TGTGCCTGGAGTGTATCAAGGACAGTACCACCTTCTGGAAACACCATATATTTT
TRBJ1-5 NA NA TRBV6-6 CASWRSGEGQPQHF TGTGCCAGCTGGCGGTCAGGGGAGGGTCAGCCCCAGCATTTT
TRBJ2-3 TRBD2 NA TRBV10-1 CASSDSSGGGTDTQYF TGCGCCAGCAGTGATTCGAGCGGGGGGGGCACAGATACGCAGTATTTT
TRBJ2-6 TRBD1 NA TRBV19 CASTPGGRGRFGANVLTF TGTGCCAGTACTCCAGGAGGCAGGGGGCGCTTTGGGGCCAACGTCCTGACTTTC
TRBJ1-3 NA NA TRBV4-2 CASSPDRNSGNTIYF TGTGCCAGCAGCCCGGACCGCAACTCTGGAAACACCATATATTTT
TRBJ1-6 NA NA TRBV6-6 CASSYRSSYNSPLHF TGTGCCAGCAGTTATCGGAGCTCCTATAATTCACCCCTCCACTTT
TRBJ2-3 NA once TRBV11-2 CASSMDGPLADTQYF TGTGCCAGCAGCATGGACGGGCCCCTTGCAGATACGCAGTATTTT
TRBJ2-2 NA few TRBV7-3 CASRSTGELFF TGTGCCAGCAGGAGCACCGGGGAGCTGTTTTTT
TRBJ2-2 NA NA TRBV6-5 CASSYGDRFFTGELFF TGTGCCAGCAGTTACGGCGACAGATTTTTCACCGGGGAGCTGTTTTTT
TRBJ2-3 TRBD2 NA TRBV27 CASSLLSGGNTDTQYF TGTGCCAGCAGTTTACTGTCGGGGGGTAACACAGATACGCAGTATTTT
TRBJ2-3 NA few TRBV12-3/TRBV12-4 CASSLVTDTQYF TGTGCCAGCAGTTTAGTCACAGATACGCAGTATTTT
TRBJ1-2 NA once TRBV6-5 CASFGYGPNYGYTF TGTGCCAGCTTCGGGTACGGACCTAACTATGGCTACACCTTC
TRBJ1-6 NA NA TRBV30 CAWSVRFGGTGNSPLHF TGTGCCTGGAGTGTAAGATTTGGGGGTACCGGTAATTCACCCCTCCACTTT
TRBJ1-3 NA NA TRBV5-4 CASSLGFGNTIYF TGTGCCAGCAGCTTGGGGTTTGGAAACACCATATATTTT
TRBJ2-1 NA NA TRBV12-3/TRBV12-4 CASSWRASKFF TGTGCCAGCAGCTGGCGGGCTAGCAAGTTCTTC
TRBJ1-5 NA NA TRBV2 CASTLGQSGNQPQHF TGTGCCAGCACTTTAGGACAGTCGGGGAATCAGCCCCAGCATTTT
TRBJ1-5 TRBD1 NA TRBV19 CASTRGGTGGYQPQHF TGTGCCAGTACCAGGGGAGGGACAGGGGGCTATCAGCCCCAGCATTTT
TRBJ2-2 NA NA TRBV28 CASSPPGANTGELFF TGTGCCAGCAGTCCCCCCGGGGCGAACACCGGGGAGCTGTTTTTT
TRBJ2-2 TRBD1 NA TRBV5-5 CASSFLTGPGELFF TGTGCCAGCAGCTTCCTGACAGGGCCCGGGGAGCTGTTTTTT
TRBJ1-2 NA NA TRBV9 CASSVGSGGYTF TGTGCCAGCAGCGTAGGGAGCGGTGGCTACACCTTC